This T cell receptor beta chain was profiled in a study of tumor and adjacent non-tumor tissue in lung cancer (dated by TCRdb to 2016 to 2018). Concerning the study at large: Patients with adenocarcinoma (about 12), squamous cell carcinoma (2) and small cell lung cancer (1) were included in the cohort. The roughly 15 patients were aged about 30 to 76 years, included around 10 men and 5 women, and had TNM stage I to III disease. A total of around 130,000,000 productive TCRbeta reads were generated by sequencing, corresponding to an average of about 4.17 million reads per sample. The study compared bulk TCRbeta repertoires between lung tumor tissue and matched distant non-tumor lung tissue from fewer than 18 lung cancer patients. TCRbeta CDR3 sequencing was performed on a few dozen paired specimens, with one tumor sample and one normal lung sample collected per patient.

Libraries came from multiplex PCR. Sequencing took place on an Illumina HiSeq 2500. TCRbeta libraries were constructed through three rounds of nested PCR with primers (Table S4) according to protocols modified from ARM-PCR. Before sequencing, PCR products of 200-500 bp were excised from the gel and purified with the QIAquick gel extraction kit. Per the original workflow: Trimmomatic was used to clean the reads, FLASH was used to merge the reads into complete CDR3 sequences, and MiTCR was used to assign the reads to V(D)J germline segments. Clonal diversity was calculated as the inverse Simpson's index using VDJtools. A read counted as productive if the sequence was in-frame and lacked a premature stop codon. TCRdb reprocessed the public reads (quality trimming at Q25 with fastp, clone calling with MiXCR) and kept in-frame beta chains. Under each unique CDR3 protein, matching rows form one entry showing the most common genes and DNA. These V and J calls are TCRdb output, not the study's own analysis. A total of about 200,000 distinct CDR3 sequences appear in this sample, 60% to 75% of them only once. The ten biggest clones cover 20% to 25% of the sample.

Turning to this clonotype: Its antigen specificity is not known. No much larger clone exists at a distance of one base, and base qualities are not known.

Broad study findings and their caveats: The sequencing platform is not named in the methods, and unique molecular identifiers are not mentioned. Significantly higher TCR diversity was found in younger patients, and higher tumor TCR diversity was associated with shorter overall and disease-free survival. TCR diversity (inverse Simpson) was significantly higher in tumor than in normal lung tissue (roughly 430 vs 170, P = 0.0075, Mann-Whitney U test). In normal lung, the top 100 clones accounted for a significantly larger cumulative share of the repertoire than in tumor tissue. Because peripheral blood was not sequenced, the blood TCRbeta repertoires of the lung cancer patients in the study went unexamined. The cohort had only approximately 16 patients, and the authors noted that larger samples and more detailed clinical data are needed.

Bulk unsorted tissue served as the source for RNA extraction, and RNA quality was assessed using a NanoDrop ND-1000 and an Agilent 2100. The donors were newly diagnosed lung cancer patients admitted for thoracic surgery in China from August to November 2014 who had not received prior chemotherapy. Patients who had received previous radiotherapy or chemotherapy, or who had another concurrent cancer, were excluded from the study. Pieces of surgical tissue measuring about 1-2 cm3 were kept in RNAlater solution and stored at -80 degrees C until use. Spanning cysteine to phenylalanine, the CDR3 consists of 17 amino acids. CDR3 DNA only is kept here, 51 bases in frame from base 1. The germline V gene provides CDR1 SGHTA and CDR2 FQGNSA. Compared with germline, V lacks 4 bases and J lacks 4 bases; bases without a gene match: 14.

This sequence originates from a man between 60 and 75 years old with non-small cell lung cancer. Material for sequencing was lung tumor tissue. The sequence is built from TRBV7-2 and TRBJ2-5; 8 bases in the middle match TRBD2. The CDR3 amino acid sequence is: CASSSPLTSGGGETQYF. In nucleotide form, the sequence is TGTGCCAGCAGCTCCCCGCTCACCAGCGGGGGTGGAGAGACCCAGTACTTC.